There are a few counts of the clone carrying this TCR beta chain. Via MiXCR, TCRdb re-called the PCR reads, giving one row per CDR3 protein. This sample has more than 95,000 distinct CDR3 sequences, with around 24% found just once. Trimming cost V 3 bases and J 3 bases, with 9 bases left between them. Germline V gene data show CDR1 as DFQATT and CDR2 as SNEGSKA (reference sequence). This CDR3 is 12 amino acids long. This record belongs to a study of molecular identifiers for immune sequencing clone quantification. This clonotype originated in a human donor in good health. Some libraries in this study had Jurkat cell RNA spiked in. J is TRBJ2-7 and V is TRBV20-1; D ambiguous. Sequenced material: naive CD8+ T cells from blood, with Jurkat cell RNA spiked in. Subset here: FACS-sorted CD8+CD4-CCR7+CD45RA+ naive T cells. DNA for the CDR3: TGCAGTGCTAGTTGGGTTGGCTACGAGCAGTACTTC. The encoded protein is CSASWVGYEQYF.